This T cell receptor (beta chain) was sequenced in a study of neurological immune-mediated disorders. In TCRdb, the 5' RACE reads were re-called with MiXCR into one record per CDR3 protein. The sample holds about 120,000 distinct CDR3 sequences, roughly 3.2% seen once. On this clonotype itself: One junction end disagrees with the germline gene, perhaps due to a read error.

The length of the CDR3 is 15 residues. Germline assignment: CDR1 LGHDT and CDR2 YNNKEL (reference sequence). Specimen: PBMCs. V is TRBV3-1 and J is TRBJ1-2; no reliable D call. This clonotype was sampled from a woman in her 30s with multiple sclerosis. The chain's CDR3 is CANSPKRSGDYGYTF. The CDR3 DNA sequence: TGTGCCAACAGCCCCAAACGTTCCGGGGATTATGGCTACACCTTC.